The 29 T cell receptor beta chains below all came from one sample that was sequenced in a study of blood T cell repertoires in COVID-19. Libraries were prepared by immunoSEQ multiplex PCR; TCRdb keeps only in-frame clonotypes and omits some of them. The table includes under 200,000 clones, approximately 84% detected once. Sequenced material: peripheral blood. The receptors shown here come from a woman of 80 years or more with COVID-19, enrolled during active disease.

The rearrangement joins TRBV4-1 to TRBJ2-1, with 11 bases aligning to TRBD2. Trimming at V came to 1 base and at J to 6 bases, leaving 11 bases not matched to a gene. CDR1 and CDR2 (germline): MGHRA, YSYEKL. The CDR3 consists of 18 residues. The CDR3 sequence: CASSQVRSSGRALNEQFF. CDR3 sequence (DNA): TGCGCCAGCAGCCAAGTACGGAGTAGCGGGAGGGCCCTCAATGAGCAGTTCTTC.

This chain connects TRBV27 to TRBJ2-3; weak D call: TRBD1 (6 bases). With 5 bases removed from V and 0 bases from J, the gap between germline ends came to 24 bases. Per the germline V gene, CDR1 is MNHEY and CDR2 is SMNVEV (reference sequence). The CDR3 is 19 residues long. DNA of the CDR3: TGTGCCAGCAGTCCGCAGGGGTGGGGACCCGAAGCTAGCACAGATACGCAGTATTTT. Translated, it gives CASSPQGWGPEASTDTQYF.

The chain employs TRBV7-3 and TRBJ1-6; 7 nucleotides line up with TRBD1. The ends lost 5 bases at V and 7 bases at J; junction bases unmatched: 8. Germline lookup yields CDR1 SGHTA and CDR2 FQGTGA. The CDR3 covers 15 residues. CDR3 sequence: CASSTTGAGNSPLHF. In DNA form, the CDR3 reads TGTGCCAGCAGCACAACAGGGGCGGGGAATTCACCCCTCCACTTT.

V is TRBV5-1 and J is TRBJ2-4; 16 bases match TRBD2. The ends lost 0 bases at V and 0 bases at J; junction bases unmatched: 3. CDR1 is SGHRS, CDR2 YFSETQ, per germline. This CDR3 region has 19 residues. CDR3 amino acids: CASSLEGLAGGLAKNIQYF. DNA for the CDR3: TGCGCCAGCAGCTTGGAGGGACTAGCGGGAGGGCTAGCCAAAAACATTCAGTACTTC.

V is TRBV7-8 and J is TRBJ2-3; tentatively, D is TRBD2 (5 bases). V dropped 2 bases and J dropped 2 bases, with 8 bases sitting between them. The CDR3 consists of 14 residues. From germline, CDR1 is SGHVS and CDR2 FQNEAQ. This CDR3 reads CASSLIRDTDTQYF. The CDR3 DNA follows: TGTGCCAGCAGCTTAATACGGGACACAGATACGCAGTATTTT.

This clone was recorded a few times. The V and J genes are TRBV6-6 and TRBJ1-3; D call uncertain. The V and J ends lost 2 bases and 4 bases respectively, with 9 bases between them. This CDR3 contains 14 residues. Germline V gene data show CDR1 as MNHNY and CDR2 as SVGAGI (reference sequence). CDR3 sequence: CASSYDYSGNTIYF. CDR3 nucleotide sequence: TGTGCCAGCAGTTACGATTACTCGGGAAACACCATATATTTT.

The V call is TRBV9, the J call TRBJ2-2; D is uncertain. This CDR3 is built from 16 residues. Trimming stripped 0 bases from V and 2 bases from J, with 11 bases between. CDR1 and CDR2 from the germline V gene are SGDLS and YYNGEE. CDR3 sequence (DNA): TGTGCCAGCAGCGTAGTACCCAGTTATAACACCGGGGAGCTGTTTTTT. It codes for CASSVVPSYNTGELFF.

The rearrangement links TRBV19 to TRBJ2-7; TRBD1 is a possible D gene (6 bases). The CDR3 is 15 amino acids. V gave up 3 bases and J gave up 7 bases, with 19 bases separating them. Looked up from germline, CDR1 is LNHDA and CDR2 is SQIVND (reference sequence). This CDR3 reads CASSMKTGHPGEQYF. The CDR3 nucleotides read TGTGCCAGTAGTATGAAGACAGGACATCCTGGAGAGCAGTACTTC. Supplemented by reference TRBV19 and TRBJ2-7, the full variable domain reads DGGITQSPKYLFRKEGQNVTLSCEQNLNHDAMYWYRQDPGQGLRLIYYSQIVNDFQKGDIAEGYSVSREKKESFPLTVTSAQKNPTAFYLCASSMKTGHPGEQYFGPGTRLTVT.

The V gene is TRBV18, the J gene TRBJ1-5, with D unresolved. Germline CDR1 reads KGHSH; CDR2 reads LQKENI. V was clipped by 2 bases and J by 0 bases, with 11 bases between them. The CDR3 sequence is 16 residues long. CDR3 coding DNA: TGTGCCAGCTCACCAATAAGAATAGATAGCAATCAGCCCCAGCATTTT. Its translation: CASSPIRIDSNQPQHF.

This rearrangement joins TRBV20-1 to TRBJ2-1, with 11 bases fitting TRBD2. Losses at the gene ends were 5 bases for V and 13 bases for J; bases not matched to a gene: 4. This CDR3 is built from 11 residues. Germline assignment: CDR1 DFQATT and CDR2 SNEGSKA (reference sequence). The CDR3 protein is CSAVLAGAQFF. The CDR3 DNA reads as TGCAGTGCTGTACTAGCGGGGGCACAGTTCTTC.

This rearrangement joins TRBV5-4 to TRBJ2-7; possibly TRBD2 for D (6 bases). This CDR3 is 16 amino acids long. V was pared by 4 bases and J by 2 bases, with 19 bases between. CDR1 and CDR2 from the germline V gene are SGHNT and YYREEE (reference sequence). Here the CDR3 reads CASSQLTGTRPYEQYF. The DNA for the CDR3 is TGTGCCAGCAGCCAACTGACCGGGACTCGCCCCTACGAGCAGTACTTC.

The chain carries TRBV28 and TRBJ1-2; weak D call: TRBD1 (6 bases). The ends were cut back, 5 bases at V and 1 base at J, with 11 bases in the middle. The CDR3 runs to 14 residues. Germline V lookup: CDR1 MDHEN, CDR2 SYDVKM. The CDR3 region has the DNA TGTGCCAGCAGTGGTCACAGGGTTAACTATGGCTACACCTTC. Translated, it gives CASSGHRVNYGYTF.

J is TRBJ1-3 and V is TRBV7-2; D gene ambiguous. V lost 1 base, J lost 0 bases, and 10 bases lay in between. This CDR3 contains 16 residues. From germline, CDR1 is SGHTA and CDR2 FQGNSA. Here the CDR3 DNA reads TGTGCCAGCAGCTTAGGTGTGGGAGTCTCTGGAAACACCATATATTTT. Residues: CASSLGVGVSGNTIYF.

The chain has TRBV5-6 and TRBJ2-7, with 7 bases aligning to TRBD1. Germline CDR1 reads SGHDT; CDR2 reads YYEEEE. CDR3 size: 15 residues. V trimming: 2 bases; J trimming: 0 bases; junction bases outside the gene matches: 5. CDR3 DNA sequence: TGTGCCAGCAGCTTTAGGGGGCCCGGCTCCTACGAGCAGTACTTC. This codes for CASSFRGPGSYEQYF.

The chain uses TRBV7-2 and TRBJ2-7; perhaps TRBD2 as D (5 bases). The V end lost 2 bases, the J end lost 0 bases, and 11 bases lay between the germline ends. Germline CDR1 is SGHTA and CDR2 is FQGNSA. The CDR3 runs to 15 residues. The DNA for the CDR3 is TGTGCCAGCAGCTTATTGCCCGGGATCTCCTACGAGCAGTACTTC. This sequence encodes CASSLLPGISYEQYF.

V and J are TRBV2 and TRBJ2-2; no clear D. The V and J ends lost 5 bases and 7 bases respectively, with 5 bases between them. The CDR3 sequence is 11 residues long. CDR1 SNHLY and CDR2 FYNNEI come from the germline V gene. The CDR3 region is CASSYNGELFF. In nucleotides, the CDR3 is TGTGCCAGCAGTTATAACGGGGAGCTGTTTTTT. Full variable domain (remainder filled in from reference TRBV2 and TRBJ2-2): EPEVTQTPSHQVTQMGQEVILRCVPISNHLYFYWYRQILGQKVEFLVSFYNNEISEKSEIFDDQFSVERPDGSNFTLKIRSTKLEDSAMYFCASSYNGELFFGEGSRLTVL.

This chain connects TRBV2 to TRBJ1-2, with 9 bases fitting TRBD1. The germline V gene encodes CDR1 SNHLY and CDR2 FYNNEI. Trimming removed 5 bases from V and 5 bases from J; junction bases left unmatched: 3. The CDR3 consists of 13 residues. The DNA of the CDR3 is TGTGCCAGCAGTTGGACAGGGGTTTATGGCTACACCTTC. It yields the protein CASSWTGVYGYTF.

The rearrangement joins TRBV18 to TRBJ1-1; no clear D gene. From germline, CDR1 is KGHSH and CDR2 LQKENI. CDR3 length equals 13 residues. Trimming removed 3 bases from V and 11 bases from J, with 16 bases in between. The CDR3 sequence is CASSPTGEDWAFF. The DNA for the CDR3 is TGTGCCAGCTCACCGACCGGAGAGGACTGGGCTTTCTTT.

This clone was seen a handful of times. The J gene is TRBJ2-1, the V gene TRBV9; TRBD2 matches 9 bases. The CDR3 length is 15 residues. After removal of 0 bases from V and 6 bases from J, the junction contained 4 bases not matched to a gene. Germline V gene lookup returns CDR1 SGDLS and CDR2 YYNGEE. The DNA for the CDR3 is TGTGCCAGCAGCGTAGTTAGCGGGAGAGGCAATGAGCAGTTCTTC. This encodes CASSVVSGRGNEQFF.

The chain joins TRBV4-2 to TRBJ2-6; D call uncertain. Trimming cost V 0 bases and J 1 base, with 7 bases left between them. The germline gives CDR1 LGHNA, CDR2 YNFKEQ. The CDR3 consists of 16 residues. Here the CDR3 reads CASSQDWASGANVLTF. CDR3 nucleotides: TGTGCCAGCAGCCAAGATTGGGCTTCTGGGGCCAACGTCCTGACTTTC.

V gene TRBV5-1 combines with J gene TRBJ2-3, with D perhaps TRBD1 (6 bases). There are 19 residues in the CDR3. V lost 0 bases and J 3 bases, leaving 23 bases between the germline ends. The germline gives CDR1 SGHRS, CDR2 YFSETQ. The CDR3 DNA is TGCGCCAGCAGCTTGGTCGGGATTTCAACAGGGACGAGGACAGATACGCAGTATTTT. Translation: CASSLVGISTGTRTDTQYF.

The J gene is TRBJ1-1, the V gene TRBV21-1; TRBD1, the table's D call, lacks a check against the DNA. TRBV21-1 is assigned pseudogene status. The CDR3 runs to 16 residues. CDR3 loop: CASSKWGDRGNTEAFF. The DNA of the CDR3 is TGTGCCAGCAGCAAATGGGGAGACAGGGGTAACACTGAAGCTTTCTTT.

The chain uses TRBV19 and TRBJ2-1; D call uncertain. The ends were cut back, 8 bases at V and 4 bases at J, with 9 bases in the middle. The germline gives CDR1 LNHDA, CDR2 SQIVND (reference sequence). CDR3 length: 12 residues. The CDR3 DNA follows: TGTGCCAGTCGAAGCGCTTACAATGAGCAGTTCTTC. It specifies CASRSAYNEQFF. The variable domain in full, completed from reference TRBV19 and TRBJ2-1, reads DGGITQSPKYLFRKEGQNVTLSCEQNLNHDAMYWYRQDPGQGLRLIYYSQIVNDFQKGDIAEGYSVSREKKESFPLTVTSAQKNPTAFYLCASRSAYNEQFFGPGTRLTVL.

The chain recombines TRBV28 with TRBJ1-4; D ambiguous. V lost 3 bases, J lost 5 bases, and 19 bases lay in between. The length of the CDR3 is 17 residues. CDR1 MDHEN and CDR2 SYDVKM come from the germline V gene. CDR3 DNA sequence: TGTGCCAGCAGTTTCCCCCTCGGCAGGCCCCAAAATGAAAAACTGTTTTTT. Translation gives CASSFPLGRPQNEKLFF.

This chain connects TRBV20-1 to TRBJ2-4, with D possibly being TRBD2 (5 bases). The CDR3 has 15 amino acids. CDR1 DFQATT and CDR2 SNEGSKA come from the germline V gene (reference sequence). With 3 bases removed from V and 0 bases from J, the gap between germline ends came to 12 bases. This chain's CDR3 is CSASFEGLAKNIQYF. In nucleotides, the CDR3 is TGCAGTGCTAGTTTTGAGGGCCTAGCCAAAAACATTCAGTACTTC.

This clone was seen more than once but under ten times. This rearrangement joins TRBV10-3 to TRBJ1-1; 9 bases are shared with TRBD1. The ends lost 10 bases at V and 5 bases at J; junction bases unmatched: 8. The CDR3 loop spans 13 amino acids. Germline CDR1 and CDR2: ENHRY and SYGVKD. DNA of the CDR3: TGTGCCACAACACAGGGGGCAGAGACTGAAGCTTTCTTT. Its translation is CATTQGAETEAFF.

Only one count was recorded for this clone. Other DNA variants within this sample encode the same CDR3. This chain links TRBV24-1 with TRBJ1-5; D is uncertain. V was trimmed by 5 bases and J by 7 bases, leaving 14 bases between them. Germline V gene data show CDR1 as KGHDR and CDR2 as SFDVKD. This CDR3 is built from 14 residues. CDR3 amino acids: CATSGSGSGQPQHF. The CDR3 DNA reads TGTGCCACCAGTGGGTCGGGGTCGGGGCAGCCCCAGCATTTT.

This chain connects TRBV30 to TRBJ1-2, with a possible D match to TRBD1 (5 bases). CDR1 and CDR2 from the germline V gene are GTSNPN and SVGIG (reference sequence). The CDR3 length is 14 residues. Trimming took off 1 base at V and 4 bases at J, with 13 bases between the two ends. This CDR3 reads CAWSGGVSGYGYTF. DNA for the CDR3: TGTGCCTGGAGTGGGGGGGTCTCCGGCTATGGCTACACCTTC.

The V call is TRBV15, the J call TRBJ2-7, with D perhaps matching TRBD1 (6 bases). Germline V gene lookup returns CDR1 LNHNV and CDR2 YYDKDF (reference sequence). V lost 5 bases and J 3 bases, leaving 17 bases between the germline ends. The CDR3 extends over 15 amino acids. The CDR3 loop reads CATSPLIQGVYEQYF. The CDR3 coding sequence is TGTGCCACCAGCCCCCTCATACAGGGTGTCTACGAGCAGTACTTC.